The rows below give T cell receptor beta chains drawn from one sample of a study of CD4 T cells in relation to SARS-CoV-2 and coronaviruses. TCRdb's copy holds only in-frame clones and misses some; the assay was immunoSEQ multiplex PCR. The table records around 25,000 clones, around 79% of them present only once. Their antigens are not known. The sequenced sample consisted of CD4+ T cells from PBMCs, cultured in vitro. The receptor set was obtained from a human donor in good health. CDR3s include the opening cysteine and the closing phenylalanine or tryptophan. D genes are given only for firm matches. A clone size is listed for some rows: how often the clone was seen (once, few, many), or a class if it is expanded.

CDR3 protein,CDR3 DNA,V gene,clone size,J gene,D gene
CASSQEFVGRGYGYTF,TGCGCCAGCAGCCAAGAGTTCGTGGGTCGGGGCTATGGCTACACCTTC,TRBV4-1,.,TRBJ1-2,.
CASSRGFGNTEAFF,TGTGCCAGCAGTCGGGGGTTCGGGAACACTGAAGCTTTCTTT,TRBV7-3,few,TRBJ1-1,.
CASSPRVAVSYEQYF,TGTGCCAGCAGCCCCCGAGTAGCGGTCTCCTACGAGCAGTACTTC,TRBV13,.,TRBJ2-7,.
CATSDRGLWEASTDTQYF,TGTGCCACCAGCGACAGGGGTTTGTGGGAGGCTAGCACAGATACGCAGTATTTT,TRBV15,.,TRBJ2-3,TRBD1
CASSIGGSQETQYF,TGTGCCAGTAGTATAGGAGGTTCGCAAGAGACCCAGTACTTC,TRBV19,few,TRBJ2-5,.
CASSISAGSGNTIYF,TGTGCCAGTAGTATATCGGCCGGGTCTGGAAACACCATATATTTT,TRBV19,.,TRBJ1-3,.
CASSDTTVGNYGYTF,TGTGCCAGCAGTGACACGACAGTGGGAAACTATGGCTACACCTTC,TRBV25-1,few,TRBJ1-2,.
CASSPPGTTGNTIYF,TGTGCCAGCAGTCCACCCGGGACAACTGGAAACACCATATATTTT,TRBV28,few,TRBJ1-3,.
CASSKDDGTDAGEDIQYF,TGTGCCAGCAGCAAAGACGATGGGACAGACGCAGGCGAGGACATTCAGTACTTC,TRBV21-1,.,TRBJ2-4,.
CATSDQGQGENYEQYF,TGTGCCACCAGTGATCAGGGCCAGGGGGAAAACTACGAGCAGTACTTC,TRBV24-1,.,TRBJ2-7,TRBD1
CASSQFARSNEAFF,TGTGCCAGCAGCCAATTTGCCAGGTCAAACGAAGCTTTCTTT,TRBV3-1/TRBV3-2,.,TRBJ1-1,.
CASSHGGLETQYF,TGTGCCAGCAGCCACGGGGGGTTAGAGACCCAGTACTTC,TRBV7-3,.,TRBJ2-5,TRBD2
CASSLNAGQGDNEQFF,TGTGCCAGCAGCTTGAATGCGGGACAGGGTGACAATGAGCAGTTCTTC,TRBV5-6,.,TRBJ2-1,TRBD1
CASSLSVAPSHLKVQYF,TGTGCCAGCAGTTTATCCGTAGCTCCGAGCCACCTTAAGGTGCAGTACTTC,TRBV27,.,TRBJ2-7,.
CASSLDQGHEQYF,TGCGCCAGCAGCTTGGACCAGGGGCACGAGCAGTACTTC,TRBV5-1,.,TRBJ2-7,.
CASIFRETQYF,TGTGCCAGCATCTTTAGGGAGACCCAGTACTTC,TRBV7-9,.,TRBJ2-5,.
CASSDPPRTDTQYF,TGTGCCAGCAGTGACCCTCCCCGCACAGATACGCAGTATTTT,TRBV2,.,TRBJ2-3,.
CASSQDPGREDYGYTF,TGTGCCAGCAGCCAAGATCCGGGCAGGGAGGACTATGGCTACACCTTC,TRBV3-1/TRBV3-2,few,TRBJ1-2,.
CASTTRDSYTDTQYF,TGTGCCAGTACAACGCGGGACAGTTATACAGATACGCAGTATTTT,TRBV19,.,TRBJ2-3,.
CASSTGPGETQYF,TGTGCCAGCAGCACAGGGCCTGGAGAGACCCAGTACTTC,TRBV5-4,.,TRBJ2-5,.
CASSPSNEQFF,TGTGCCAGCAGTCCCAGCAATGAGCAGTTCTTC,TRBV12-3/TRBV12-4,.,TRBJ2-1,.
CATSDLDYKATQHF,TGTGCCACCAGTGATTTAGACTATAAGGCGACCCAGCATTTT,TRBV24-1,.,TRBJ1-5,.
CASSRIRTGVEGQYF,TGTGCCAGCAGCCGAATCCGGACAGGGGTAGAGGGGCAGTACTTC,TRBV3-1/TRBV3-2,once,TRBJ2-7,TRBD1
CASSFWGNTEAFF,TGTGCCAGCAGTTTTTGGGGGAACACTGAAGCTTTCTTT,TRBV11-3,.,TRBJ1-1,.
CASSLAGFFGNTIYF,TGCGCCAGCAGCTTGGCGGGTTTTTTCGGAAACACCATATATTTT,TRBV5-1,.,TRBJ1-3,.
CASSLALNYEQYF,TGTGCCAGCAGTTTAGCGCTGAACTACGAGCAGTACTTC,TRBV12-3/TRBV12-4,.,TRBJ2-7,.
CASTWDRETDTQYF,TGCGCCAGCACCTGGGACAGGGAGACAGATACGCAGTATTTT,TRBV5-1,once,TRBJ2-3,TRBD1
CASSPDRGNNEKLFF,TGCGCCAGCAGCCCAGATCGGGGTAACAATGAAAAACTGTTTTTT,TRBV5-1,.,TRBJ1-4,.
CASSSPLGYGYTF,TGTGCCAGCAGTTCGCCGCTAGGCTATGGCTACACCTTC,TRBV12-3/TRBV12-4,.,TRBJ1-2,.
CASSQTAGINEQFF,TGTGCCAGCAGCCAAACGGCAGGAATAAATGAGCAGTTCTTC,TRBV14,.,TRBJ2-1,.
CASSSRTSPRETQYF,TGCGCCAGCAGCTCGAGGACGAGTCCCCGAGAGACCCAGTACTTC,TRBV5-1,.,TRBJ2-5,.
CASSLAMSWEGRRTHPYEQYF,TGCGCCAGCAGCTTGGCCATGTCTTGGGAAGGGAGACGAACGCACCCTTACGAGCAGTACTTC,TRBV5-1,.,TRBJ2-7,.
CASSLTGFGNTIYF,TGTGCCAGCAGCCTAACAGGGTTTGGAAACACCATATATTTT,TRBV7-9,once,TRBJ1-3,.
CATSSGTGGPSEQYF,TGTGCCACCAGTTCCGGGACAGGGGGACCTTCCGAGCAGTACTTC,TRBV24-1,.,TRBJ2-7,TRBD1
CSASRQGEAFF,TGCAGTGCTTCCCGACAGGGCGAAGCTTTCTTT,TRBV20-1,.,TRBJ1-1,TRBD1
CASSLEGAAEAFF,TGCGCCAGCAGCTTGGAGGGGGCAGCTGAAGCTTTCTTT,TRBV5-1,.,TRBJ1-1,TRBD1
CASSLARGADTQYF,TGTGCCAGCAGCTTAGCGCGGGGTGCAGATACGCAGTATTTT,TRBV7-2,.,TRBJ2-3,.
CASSETGWNEQFF,TGTGCCAGCAGTGAAACGGGTTGGAATGAGCAGTTCTTC,TRBV2,.,TRBJ2-1,.
CASSLRQGGQGSTEAFF,TGCGCCAGCAGCTTGCGGCAGGGGGGGCAGGGTAGCACTGAAGCTTTCTTT,TRBV5-1,.,TRBJ1-1,TRBD1
CASTTDLGFNQPQHF,TGTGCCAGCACCACCGACCTAGGGTTCAATCAGCCCCAGCATTTT,TRBV2,.,TRBJ1-5,.
CASSEDLAGILDNEQFF,TGTGCCAGCAGTGAAGACCTAGCGGGGATCTTGGACAATGAGCAGTTCTTC,TRBV6-1,once,TRBJ2-1,TRBD2
CASSRTGLASSYNEQFF,TGCGCCAGCAGCCGTACGGGACTAGCTAGCTCCTACAATGAGCAGTTCTTC,TRBV5-1,.,TRBJ2-1,TRBD2
CASSARPAETQYF,TGTGCCAGCAGCGCTCGCCCTGCCGAGACCCAGTACTTC,TRBV11-3,.,TRBJ2-5,.
CASRVGRARGPLGTDTQYF,TGTGCCAGCAGGGTAGGGAGGGCGAGAGGCCCGCTTGGCACAGATACGCAGTATTTT,TRBV2,.,TRBJ2-3,TRBD2
CASSKDGGSNQPQHF,TGTGCCAGCAGCAAAGATGGGGGGAGCAATCAGCCCCAGCATTTT,TRBV21-1,.,TRBJ1-5,.
CASSSRERNNEQFF,TGTGCCAGCAGCTCCCGGGAGAGAAACAATGAGCAGTTCTTC,TRBV11-3,.,TRBJ2-1,.
CASSQGGASPGELFF,TGCGCCAGCAGCCAAGGTGGGGCCTCCCCCGGGGAGCTGTTTTTT,TRBV4-1,.,TRBJ2-2,.
CASGLLAGAYNEQFF,TGTGCCAGCGGTCTTTTGGCGGGGGCCTACAATGAGCAGTTCTTC,TRBV2,.,TRBJ2-1,TRBD2
CASSYGLAGTDTQYF,TGTGCCAGCAGTTACGGACTAGCAGGGACAGATACGCAGTATTTT,TRBV9,.,TRBJ2-3,TRBD2
CATGTSPTYNEQFF,TGCGCCACCGGGACTAGCCCAACCTACAATGAGCAGTTCTTC,TRBV10-2,once,TRBJ2-1,TRBD2
CASSLTRMNTEAFF,TGTGCCAGCAGTTTAACAAGGATGAACACTGAAGCTTTCTTT,TRBV2,few,TRBJ1-1,.
CASMRGGSPGELFF,TGTGCCAGCATGAGAGGCGGGAGCCCCGGGGAGCTGTTTTTT,TRBV3-1/TRBV3-2,few,TRBJ2-2,TRBD2
CASSLGTARGYTF,TGTGCCAGCAGTTTAGGAACGGCCCGGGGCTACACCTTC,TRBV12-3/TRBV12-4,few,TRBJ1-2,.
CASSGPGGGNEKLFF,TGTGCCAGCAGTGGTCCGGGAGGGGGCAATGAAAAACTGTTTTTT,TRBV2,.,TRBJ1-4,TRBD1
CASSSSTSGRTLSYNEQFF,TGTGCCAGCAGTTCCTCGACTAGCGGGAGGACTCTCTCCTACAATGAGCAGTTCTTC,TRBV28,.,TRBJ2-1,TRBD2
CASSLGDSPLHF,TGCGCCAGCAGCTTGGGAGATTCACCCCTCCACTTT,TRBV5-1,.,TRBJ1-6,.
CASSQDLAGIGIEQYF,TGTGCCAGCAGCCAAGATCTGGCAGGGATTGGCATTGAGCAGTACTTC,TRBV4-2,.,TRBJ2-7,.
CAWSLGHNSPLHF,TGTGCCTGGAGTCTCGGACACAATTCACCCCTCCACTTT,TRBV30,once,TRBJ1-6,.
CSVNQVNTEAFF,TGCAGCGTTAACCAGGTGAACACTGAAGCTTTCTTT,TRBV29-1,.,TRBJ1-1,.
CASSLGGQGENEQFF,TGCGCCAGCAGCTTGGGTGGACAGGGTGAAAATGAGCAGTTCTTC,TRBV5-1,.,TRBJ2-1,TRBD1